These 29 T cell receptor beta chains were sequenced from one sample in a study of STAT5B mutations in CD4+ large granular lymphocyte leukemia. Assay used: immunoSEQ multiplex PCR; TCRdb lists only in-frame clones, some missing. The sample holds around 33,000 clones, approximately 69% seen once. The sample comprised CD4+ T cells from blood buffy coats. The receptors originated from a human donor in good health.

About this clone: A read error may produce the germline difference seen at one junction end. This rearrangement joins TRBV7-7 to TRBJ2-5; D is uncertain. CDR3 length: 14 amino acids. Germline loops: CDR1 SSHAT, CDR2 FNYEAQ (reference sequence). Written as DNA, the CDR3 is TGTGCTAGCAGCCTACGTTTGGGCGCCGAGACCCAGTACTTC. Translating gives CASSLRLGAETQYF.

This clone was seen a handful of times. V and J are TRBV12-5 and TRBJ1-6; 9 bases are a match to TRBD1. The CDR3 has 17 amino acids. With V trimmed by 1 base and J by 4 bases, 5 bases remained unmatched. Germline V gene sequence: CDR1 LGHNT, CDR2 FRNRAP. In nucleotides, the CDR3 is TGTGCTAGTGGTTTGGGAGGACAGGGGCTGTATAATTCACCCCTCCACTTT. Translated, it gives CASGLGGQGLYNSPLHF. Drawing the rest from reference TRBV12-5 and TRBJ1-6, the complete variable domain is DARVTQTPRHKVTEMGQEVTMRCQPILGHNTVFWYRQTMMQGLELLAYFRNRAPLDDSGMPKDRFSAEMPDATLATLKIQPSEPRDSAVYFCASGLGGQGLYNSPLHFGNGTRLTVT.

In its sample, this clone was seen a few times. The CDR3 sequence is CASSTVLGTEAFF. The CDR3 DNA reads as TGTGCCAGTTCCACAGTTCTGGGCACTGAAGCTTTCTTT. V usage is TRBV6-4 and J usage is TRBJ1-1, with D unresolved. The CDR3 length is 13 residues. Looked up from germline, CDR1 is MRHNA and CDR2 is SNTAGT. The V end lost 9 bases, the J end lost 4 bases, and 15 bases lay between the germline ends.

The genes are TRBV5-1 and TRBJ2-7; 9 bases agree with TRBD1. Germline V gives CDR1 SGHRS, CDR2 YFSETQ. This CDR3 is 13 amino acids long. After removal of 3 bases from V and 4 bases from J, the junction contained 2 bases not matched to a gene. The CDR3, as DNA: TGCGCCAGCAGCTCGGGACAGGGATACGAGCAGTACTTC. This encodes CASSSGQGYEQYF.

V gene TRBV18 combines with J gene TRBJ1-2; unclear D gene. Trimming cost V 5 bases and J 6 bases, with 16 bases left between them. Germline V gene data show CDR1 as KGHSH and CDR2 as LQKENI. The CDR3 length is 14 residues. The CDR3 here is CASSTQRSPDGYTF. CDR3 coding DNA: TGTGCCAGCTCAACACAGAGGTCTCCGGATGGCTACACCTTC.

The chain couples TRBV5-1 to TRBJ1-2, with a weak D call TRBD1 (5 bases). The germline gives CDR1 SGHRS, CDR2 YFSETQ. This CDR3 contains 14 residues. With 4 bases removed from V and 0 bases from J, the gap between germline ends came to 10 bases. The CDR3, as DNA: TGCGCCAGCAGCAAGACAGTTACTAACTATGGCTACACCTTC. Its protein is CASSKTVTNYGYTF.

The rearrangement uses TRBV6-6 and TRBJ2-7; no firm D call. The CDR3 consists of 11 residues. Germline V gene data show CDR1 as MNHNY and CDR2 as SVGAGI (reference sequence). Between the trimmed V and J ends, which lost 8 bases and 0 bases, there was a span of 5 bases. In DNA form, the CDR3 reads TGTGCCAGCGCCGCCTCCTACGAGCAGTACTTC. Protein: CASAASYEQYF.

CDR3 sequence: CASSLQGRFDTEAFF. The CDR3 nucleotides read TGCGCCAGCAGCTTACAGGGCAGGTTCGACACTGAAGCTTTCTTT. The genes are TRBV5-1 and TRBJ1-1, with D possibly TRBD1 on 6 matching bases. The CDR3 extends over 15 amino acids. Germline lookup yields CDR1 SGHRS and CDR2 YFSETQ. V lost 2 bases, J lost 3 bases, and 14 bases lay in between.

Here the CDR3 DNA reads TGTGCCAGCAGCTTCGGGGGCCTCACTAGCGTCTACGAGCAGTACTTC. Its protein is CASSFGGLTSVYEQYF. J is TRBJ2-7 and V is TRBV7-8, with D perhaps TRBD2 (7 bases). CDR1 is SGHVS and CDR2 is FQNEAQ in the germline V gene. The germline V and J ends were trimmed by 3 bases and 3 bases, with 18 bases remaining between them. The CDR3 is 16 amino acids.

The chain recombines TRBV19 with TRBJ1-4; perhaps TRBD1 as D (6 bases). The CDR3 runs 12 residues. V was clipped by 7 bases and J by 10 bases, with 13 bases between them. CDR1 is LNHDA and CDR2 is SQIVND in the germline V gene (reference sequence). This CDR3 is CASTIGGGKLFF. The CDR3 nucleotides read TGTGCCAGTACCATAGGGGGGGGAAAACTGTTTTTT.

The DNA for the CDR3 is TGTGCCAGCAGTTTTCCGGGACAGGGGTACGAGCAGTACTTC. Residues: CASSFPGQGYEQYF. The V gene is TRBV6-6, the J gene TRBJ2-7; 10 bases map to TRBD1. This CDR3 has 14 residues. Trimming took 4 bases from V and 4 from J; bases not matched to a gene: 4. Germline CDR1 MNHNY, CDR2 SVGAGI (reference sequence).

The chain is built from TRBV6-1 and TRBJ2-4, with TRBD1 matching 7 bases. The length of the CDR3 is 15 residues. J lost 8 bases, V lost 2 bases, and 9 bases had no gene match. Germline V gives CDR1 MNHNS, CDR2 SASEGT. CDR3 bases: TGTGCCAGCAGTGAACGACAGGGTGCGTTTTACATTCAGTACTTC. Its protein is CASSERQGAFYIQYF.

This clone was seen once. The V and J genes are TRBV6-5 and TRBJ2-7, with 10 bases identical to TRBD1. Germline V gene data show CDR1 as MNHEY and CDR2 as SVGAGI. V dropped 8 bases and J dropped 3; count of bases not matched to a gene: 10. The CDR3 has 15 residues. The CDR3 here is CASAIGGTGVYEQYF. The CDR3 DNA is TGTGCCAGCGCCATTGGAGGGACAGGGGTCTACGAGCAGTACTTC.

This chain's CDR3 is CASSLTGRSGNTIYF. The DNA for the CDR3 is TGTGCCAGCAGCTTGACGGGCCGCTCTGGAAACACCATATATTTT. This chain uses TRBV7-2 with TRBJ1-3; D remains ambiguous. Looked up from germline, CDR1 is SGHTA and CDR2 is FQGNSA. The CDR3 consists of 15 residues. The V end was cut by 3 bases, the J end by 0 bases, with 9 bases between.

The chain recombines TRBV2 with TRBJ1-1; unclear D gene. CDR1 and CDR2 from the germline V gene are SNHLY and FYNNEI. The V end was cut by 4 bases, the J end by 4 bases, with 4 bases between. The CDR3 is made up of 11 amino acids. DNA for the CDR3: TGTGCCAGCAGTGGTTTCACTGAAGCTTTCTTT. This sequence encodes CASSGFTEAFF.

The chain joins TRBV2 to TRBJ2-2; D tentatively reads TRBD1 or TRBD2 (5 bases each). Per germline, CDR1 SNHLY and CDR2 FYNNEI. The V gene lost 6 bases and the J gene lost 4 bases, with 12 bases spanning the gap. The CDR3 sequence is 14 residues long. CDR3 residues: CASRPGTPTGELFF. The CDR3 DNA sequence: TGTGCCAGCAGGCCCGGGACCCCCACCGGGGAGCTGTTTTTT. Supplemented by reference TRBV2 and TRBJ2-2, the full variable domain reads EPEVTQTPSHQVTQMGQEVILRCVPISNHLYFYWYRQILGQKVEFLVSFYNNEISEKSEIFDDQFSVERPDGSNFTLKIRSTKLEDSAMYFCASRPGTPTGELFFGEGSRLTVL.

CDR3 sequence: CASRQPGHGGYTF. In DNA form, the CDR3 reads TGTGCCAGCAGGCAACCAGGCCATGGCGGCTACACCTTC. V is TRBV6-5 and J is TRBJ1-2, with no clear D. This CDR3 region has 13 residues. CDR1 MNHEY and CDR2 SVGAGI come from the germline V gene. The ends were cut back, 6 bases at V and 8 bases at J, with 16 bases in the middle.

CDR3: CASSRGLASQETQYF. The CDR3 DNA sequence: TGTGCCAGCAGCCGGGGACTAGCCTCCCAAGAGACCCAGTACTTC. V gene TRBV7-9 combines with J gene TRBJ2-5; 9 bases are shared with TRBD2. The germline V gene has CDR1 SEHNR and CDR2 FQNEAQ (reference sequence). The junction had 5 bases not matched to a gene; V was cut back by 5 bases and J by 1 base. This CDR3 has 15 amino acids.

The chain joins TRBV7-9 to TRBJ2-7; 9 bases map to TRBD1. There are 14 residues in the CDR3. Germline CDR1 reads SEHNR; CDR2 reads FQNEAQ (reference sequence). The V segment lost 5 bases and the J segment 3 bases; nucleotides outside the gene matches: 5. The CDR3 DNA follows: TGTGCCAGCAGCCCCCGGACAGGGGACTACGAGCAGTACTTC. Protein: CASSPRTGDYEQYF.

This chain uses TRBV10-1 with TRBJ2-2; D possibly corresponds to TRBD2 (5 bases). This CDR3 spans 14 amino acids. With 6 bases removed from V and 5 bases from J, the gap between germline ends came to 13 bases. The germline gives CDR1 WNHNN, CDR2 SYGVQD (reference sequence). CDR3 coding DNA: TGCGCCAGCAGCCCGGGGTCCAAAACCGGGGAGCTGTTTTTT. This sequence encodes CASSPGSKTGELFF.

CDR3 sequence (DNA): TGTGCCAGTGCTATCGACAGCCAAGCTTTCTTT. The encoded protein is CASAIDSQAFF. This chain joins TRBV2 and TRBJ1-1; tentative D call: TRBD1 (5 bases). Germline lookup yields CDR1 SNHLY and CDR2 FYNNEI. V lost 9 bases and J 9 bases, leaving 14 bases between the germline ends. The CDR3 loop spans 11 amino acids.

The chain employs TRBV5-1 and TRBJ2-6; 9 nucleotides align to TRBD2. The trim removed 4 bases at V and 0 bases at J, leaving 14 bases unmatched. Germline V lookup: CDR1 SGHRS, CDR2 YFSETQ. The CDR3 totals 20 residues. The CDR3 DNA is TGCGCCAGCAGCCGCCCTAGCGGGGAAAAGCGTTCCTCTGGGGCCAACGTCCTGACTTTC. This sequence encodes CASSRPSGEKRSSGANVLTF.

Here the CDR3 DNA reads TGCGCCAGCAGCCAAGGTGTGGTTACTAATGAAAAACTGTTTTTT. Its protein is CASSQGVVTNEKLFF. The chain uses TRBV4-1 and TRBJ1-4; no clear D. Trimming took 1 base from V and 2 from J, leaving 8 bases between them. CDR1 and CDR2 from the germline V gene are MGHRA and YSYEKL. There are 15 residues in the CDR3.

V and J are TRBV6-4 and TRBJ2-7; TRBD2 aligns across 7 bases. J was trimmed by 0 bases and V by 4 bases; bases with no gene match: 9. CDR3 length: 16 amino acids. Germline V CDR1 and CDR2: MRHNA, SNTAGT. This CDR3 reads CASSGFSGALSYEQYF. For the CDR3, the DNA is TGTGCCAGCAGTGGCTTCAGCGGGGCCCTCTCCTACGAGCAGTACTTC.

V and J are TRBV4-3 and TRBJ2-7; D is unclear. The CDR3 has 13 amino acids. V lost 4 bases and J lost 2, with 9 bases in between. CDR1 is LGHNA and CDR2 is YSLEER in the germline V gene. The DNA for the CDR3 is TGCGCCAGCAGCCGGACGGTAACCTACGAGCAGTACTTC. Translation gives CASSRTVTYEQYF.

This clone was detected once. The chain carries TRBV30 and TRBJ1-1, with D perhaps TRBD1 (5 bases). Germline loops: CDR1 GTSNPN, CDR2 SVGIG (reference sequence). V was clipped by 8 bases and J by 5 bases, with 21 bases between them. This CDR3 region has 14 residues. CDR3 region: CAQRSGTQGTEAFF. The CDR3 DNA reads TGTGCCCAAAGGTCGGGAACCCAGGGAACTGAAGCTTTCTTT.

This clone was counted once. V gene TRBV7-2 combines with J gene TRBJ1-3; D ambiguous. V lost 2 bases and J lost 2, with 19 bases in between. The germline gives CDR1 SGHTA, CDR2 FQGNSA. CDR3 length: 18 residues. CDR3 sequence (DNA): TGTGCCAGCAGCTTAATGACTCCATTCCTCAAGGCTGGAAACACCATATATTTT. Protein product: CASSLMTPFLKAGNTIYF.

This clone was counted only a few times. The gene calls are TRBV6-5 and TRBJ1-2, with 7 nucleotides matching TRBD1. CDR1 is MNHEY, CDR2 SVGAGI, per germline. With V trimmed by 7 bases and J by 6 bases, 14 bases remained unmatched. This CDR3 is 15 amino acids long. The CDR3 DNA is TGTGCCAGCACGGGTTGGGCAGGGGGTTTACATGGCTACACCTTC. Translation gives CASTGWAGGLHGYTF.

The V call is TRBV6-5, the J call TRBJ2-1; D call uncertain. Germline V CDR1 and CDR2: MNHEY, SVGAGI. Trimming removed 8 bases from V and 8 bases from J, with 10 bases in between. The CDR3 has 11 residues. Written as DNA, the CDR3 is TGTGCCAGCCAATACCTAGATGAGCAGTTCTTC. Protein: CASQYLDEQFF.